The rows below give T cell receptor beta chains drawn from one sample of a study of vaccination effects on CD4 cells after COVID-19. These receptors' antigens are unknown. Method: immunoSEQ multiplex PCR; TCRdb's copy keeps in-frame clones and lacks some. The repertoire holds approximately 61,000 clones, with around 84% as singletons. The material was CD4+ T cells from PBMCs cultured without peptide, obtained after COVID-19 vaccination. The receptor source for this set is a human donor who received a COVID-19 vaccine. The CDR3 runs from the conserved cysteine through the conserved F or W. D genes are given only for firm matches. Size is omitted from some rows. Given values are once, few, many or a class for expanded clones.

len	d_gene	v_gene	abundance	j_gene	CDR3nt	CDR3aa
15	-	TRBV4-1	-	TRBJ1-6	TGCGCCAGCAGCCAAGGGGGGAGCCATAATTCACCCCTCCACTTT	CASSQGGSHNSPLHF
16	-	TRBV21-1	-	TRBJ1-5	TGTGCCAGCAGCAAAAACCTTGGGACACTAAATCAGCCCCAGCATTTT	CASSKNLGTLNQPQHF
15	-	TRBV7-9	-	TRBJ1-4	TGTGCCAGCAGCGTTTACAGGGATATTAATGAAAAACTGTTTTTT	CASSVYRDINEKLFF
11	-	TRBV5-8	-	TRBJ2-7	TGTGCCAGCAGCTTGTTTTCCGAGCAGTACTTC	CASSLFSEQYF
17	-	TRBV19	few	TRBJ1-4	TGTGCCAGTAGTGCCCTGCGGGGGCTTGCAACTAATGAAAAACTGTTTTTT	CASSALRGLATNEKLFF
14	-	TRBV18	-	TRBJ1-4	TGTGCCAGCTCACCATCGGAGGGGCTGAAGGGACTGTTTTTT	CASSPSEGLKGLFF
15	-	TRBV7-9	-	TRBJ2-7	TGTGCCAGCAGCTTCAACCGGGACTCGGTGGAGGGGCAGTACTTC	CASSFNRDSVEGQYF
13	-	TRBV5-4	few	TRBJ1-5	TGTGCCAGCAGCTTCGAGGGCAATCAGCCCCAGCATTTT	CASSFEGNQPQHF
12	-	TRBV23-1	-	TRBJ2-7	TGCGGCGGCGGGACGGTCTCCTACGAGCAGTACTTC	CGGGTVSYEQYF
13	-	TRBV10-2	-	TRBJ2-1	TGCGCCACCGGGGCGGGGAGATACAATGAGCAGTTCTTC	CATGAGRYNEQFF
15	-	TRBV27	-	TRBJ2-7	TGTGCCAGCAGTTTGACGATGGGGGGCCCCTACGAGCAGTACTTC	CASSLTMGGPYEQYF
12	-	TRBV19	once	TRBJ1-6	TGTGCCAGTGGGACCGATAATTCACCCCTCCACTTT	CASGTDNSPLHF
13	-	TRBV6-5	-	TRBJ1-1	TGTGCCAGCAGTTATGGACAGAGCACTGAAGCTTTCTTT	CASSYGQSTEAFF
16	-	TRBV5-4	-	TRBJ1-4	TGTGCCAGCAGCTTGGGAGGGGCGAGATCTAATGAAAAACTGTTTTTT	CASSLGGARSNEKLFF
15	-	TRBV5-1	-	TRBJ1-3	TGCGCCAGCAGCAGGGACGGGGGCTCTGGAAACACCATATATTTT	CASSRDGGSGNTIYF
16	-	TRBV6-2/TRBV6-3	-	TRBJ1-6	TGTGCCAGCAGTTACGTCGGTCTCTCCTATAATTCACCCCTCCACTTT	CASSYVGLSYNSPLHF
16	-	TRBV7-9	-	TRBJ1-4	TGTGCCAGCAGCTCTCGGGGCATGGGAATAGGCGGAAAACTGTTTTTT	CASSSRGMGIGGKLFF
13	TRBD1	TRBV7-3	-	TRBJ1-4	TGTGCCAGCAGCTCTGGACAGGGGGAAAAACTGTTTTTT	CASSSGQGEKLFF
16	TRBD1	TRBV19	-	TRBJ1-5	TGTGCCAGTAGTTCGAGAGCCGGGACAGGGAATCAGCCCCAGCATTTT	CASSSRAGTGNQPQHF
11	-	TRBV12-3/TRBV12-4	-	TRBJ2-7	TGTGCCAGCAGTGTCCTCGGCGAGCAGTACTTC	CASSVLGEQYF
16	-	TRBV30	-	TRBJ2-1	TGTGCCTGGGGCCTTTTGATCAGGCCCGCCCACAATGAGCAGTTCTTC	CAWGLLIRPAHNEQFF
15	-	TRBV6-1	-	TRBJ1-6	TGTGCCAGCAGTGAAGGAGGAGGGTTTTATTCACCCCTCCACTTT	CASSEGGGFYSPLHF
14	TRBD1	TRBV5-1	-	TRBJ2-1	TGCGCCAGCAGCTTGGGGGGGACAGGCAATGAGCAGTTCTTC	CASSLGGTGNEQFF
13	-	TRBV4-2	-	TRBJ2-2	TGTGCCAGCAGCCAAGATAACTCTGGGGAGCTGTTTTTT	CASSQDNSGELFF
15	-	TRBV6-2/TRBV6-3	once	TRBJ1-2	TGTGCCAGCAGCCGAGGGCAAGGAGGGGACTATGGCTACACCTTC	CASSRGQGGDYGYTF
15	TRBD2	TRBV7-2	-	TRBJ2-2	TGTGCCAGCACCCGGGTCGGGGGGGCGGGTGGGGAGCTGTTTTTT	CASTRVGGAGGELFF
15	-	TRBV11-2	-	TRBJ2-7	TGTGCCAGCAGCCCACGATTAGGAGACCCCTACGAGCAGTACTTC	CASSPRLGDPYEQYF
17	-	TRBV25-1	-	TRBJ1-3	TGTGCCAGCAGTGAATATGCCGCCAGGCGCTCTGGAAACACCATATATTTT	CASSEYAARRSGNTIYF
16	-	TRBV6-4	-	TRBJ2-3	TGTGCCAGCAGCCCCGGGGTAGGATCTAGCACAGATACGCAGTATTTT	CASSPGVGSSTDTQYF
14	-	TRBV7-9	-	TRBJ2-3	TGTGCCAGCAGCTTAGTAGGGGGACAAAATACGCAGTATTTT	CASSLVGGQNTQYF
13	-	TRBV18	-	TRBJ2-2	TGTGCCAGCTCTCGAGGGGTCCCCGGGGAGCTGTTTTTT	CASSRGVPGELFF
16	TRBD2	TRBV9	-	TRBJ2-4	TGTGCCAGCAGCGTAGGTAGCGGGGGAACCAAAAACATTCAGTACTTC	CASSVGSGGTKNIQYF
13	-	TRBV6-6	-	TRBJ1-1	TGTGCCAGCAGCCCAGCAGGGAACACTGAAGCTTTCTTT	CASSPAGNTEAFF
14	-	TRBV5-6	-	TRBJ2-7	TGTGCCAGCAGCGGGGACGGATCCTCCTACGAGCAGTACTTC	CASSGDGSSYEQYF
14	-	TRBV5-1	few	TRBJ1-1	TGCGCCAGCAGCTTGGGTCCCGGAAACACTGAAGCTTTCTTT	CASSLGPGNTEAFF
14	-	TRBV27	-	TRBJ2-3	TGTGCCAGCAGTTTAGGGTACCACACAGATACGCAGTATTTT	CASSLGYHTDTQYF
12	-	TRBV5-1	-	TRBJ2-3	TGCGCCAGCAGCTTGGACGTGGGTACGCAGTATTTT	CASSLDVGTQYF
14	TRBD1	TRBV10-2	-	TRBJ1-5	TGCGCCAGCAGTGGGACAGGAGGAAATCAGCCCCAGCATTTT	CASSGTGGNQPQHF
14	-	TRBV29-1	-	TRBJ1-1	TGCAGCGTTGAAGAGGGCTCGGGTTACACTGAAGCTTTCTTT	CSVEEGSGYTEAFF
16	TRBD2	TRBV6-2/TRBV6-3	-	TRBJ2-7	TGTGCCAGCAGTTTCCTCAGCGGGAGGCACACCTACGAGCAGTACTTC	CASSFLSGRHTYEQYF
12	TRBD1	TRBV28	-	TRBJ2-7	TGTGCCAGCAGCCTAACAGGGGTCGAGCAGTACTTC	CASSLTGVEQYF
15	TRBD1	TRBV2	-	TRBJ1-1	TGTGCCAGCAGGACACCGGGACAGTCGAACACTGAAGCTTTCTTT	CASRTPGQSNTEAFF
12	TRBD1	TRBV29-1	-	TRBJ2-7	TGCAGCGTTGAACCCCCGGGACAGAAGCAGTACTTC	CSVEPPGQKQYF
16	TRBD1	TRBV6-2/TRBV6-3	few	TRBJ2-2	TGTGCCAGCAGTTACAAACAGGGGGCGCTGACCGGGGAGCTGTTTTTT	CASSYKQGALTGELFF
14	TRBD2	TRBV5-1	-	TRBJ2-5	TGCGCCAGCAGCGAAGGACTAGCGGGGGAGACCCAGTACTTC	CASSEGLAGETQYF
17	-	TRBV9	-	TRBJ2-3	TGTGCCAGCAGCGTAGTGCTCGGCGGAGCCAGCACAGATACGCAGTATTTT	CASSVVLGGASTDTQYF
17	TRBD2	TRBV9	once	TRBJ2-3	TGTGCCAGCAGCGTAGGGCGGGGGGGCCGTCGGACAGATACGCAGTATTTT	CASSVGRGGRRTDTQYF
16	-	TRBV18	-	TRBJ2-3	TGTGCCAGCTCACCACCCCAGGCGCTCAGCACAGATACGCAGTATTTT	CASSPPQALSTDTQYF